This is a list of T cell receptor beta chains from one sample in a study of CD8 T cells in Susac syndrome. TCRdb passed the immunoSEQ multiplex PCR reads through MiXCR, listing each CDR3 protein once. The table lists 95,000 to 150,000 distinct CDR3 sequences, over 90% of them singletons. Sequenced input: CD8+ T cells from PBMCs. These receptors all come from a human donor with multiple sclerosis. Each CDR3 is given without its conserved first and last residue. Fields, in order: V gene, D gene, CDR3 protein. D genes are given only for firm matches.

TRBV4-1	NA	ASSQDPINTEAF
TRBV5-8	NA	ASSLSVDTQY
TRBV29-1	NA	SVTGTVNTPTAANVLT
TRBV9	TRBD1	ASSGGQTYEQY
TRBV7-9	NA	ASSSSGASYEQY
TRBV7-8	TRBD2	ASSLTSGGWTDTQY
TRBV6-1	NA	ASSPLGGDTGELF
TRBV18	NA	ASSPGRTWEQF
TRBV2	TRBD1	ASSSGRDRGGDTQY
TRBV20-1	NA	STEGVGSYEQY
TRBV13	NA	ATPQGGYTEAF
TRBV4-2	TRBD2	ASSQDPAGVHNEQF
TRBV27	NA	ASSFIGEKAF
TRBV7-9	NA	ASSLDSSSYEQY
TRBV13	NA	ASSQGRRSANEQF
TRBV5-1	TRBD1	ASSFSRDRGYEQY
TRBV14	NA	ASSLSQEQF
TRBV6-1	NA	ASSEYGRGQDTQY
TRBV11-2	NA	ASSPQGGWTDTQY
TRBV12-5	NA	ASGLPSGGETQY
TRBV6-2/TRBV6-3	NA	ASSGTSGSNEQF
TRBV5-1	NA	ASQGRDTEAF
TRBV9	NA	ASSHPGQQTQY
TRBV7-9	NA	ASSYGAGGAF
TRBV13	TRBD1	ASSHDRVDEQF
TRBV24-1	NA	ATSDHGDYEQY
TRBV7-7	TRBD1	ASSHRGEDTQY
TRBV27	TRBD2	ASGPGTSGGAGDEQF
TRBV30	NA	GLGANTGELF
TRBV5-6	TRBD1	ASSSGQGGTGELF
TRBV6-5	NA	ASSYTQGLYNEQF
TRBV11-2	TRBD2	ASSLEFGGETQY
TRBV6-5	NA	ASSYGGVREQY
TRBV7-9	NA	ASSLAGGEQF
TRBV7-2	NA	ASSLSALRGRAEAF
TRBV29-1	NA	SARGESTEAF
TRBV18	NA	ASSPLGRGNQPQH